This is a list of T cell receptor beta chains from one sample in a study of response to subunit inactivated influenza vaccine. TCRdb independently ran MiXCR on the RT-PCR reads; one entry per CDR3 protein. The sample lists approximately 490,000 distinct CDR3 sequences; under 8.5% were seen once. The source material was PBMCs from blood, sampled about 23 months after vaccination. These receptors originate from a man aged 50 to 75 who received an inactivated influenza vaccine. Each CDR3 is given with its conserved first and last residue.

V	length	CDR3
TRBV12-3/TRBV12-4	12	CASSLGYYGYTF
TRBV12-3/TRBV12-4	15	CASSPATGGNQPQHF
TRBV4-3	15	CASSHGLADNNEQFF
TRBV6-5	20	CASSYTRGERRSTSNQPQHF
TRBV12-3/TRBV12-4	13	CASSAPNTGELFF
TRBV7-2	14	CASSLTRTEPPQHF
TRBV6-1	17	CASSEVGGPGPFYEQYF
TRBV18	16	CASSALSRVDTGELFF
TRBV5-6	14	CASSLGTRTGEQFF
TRBV12-3/TRBV12-4	13	CASSVTRSQPQHF
TRBV29-1	16	CSAKVARADVANVLTF
TRBV20-1	12	CSATDRNQPQHF
TRBV5-1	14	CASSKETGGYGYTF
TRBV5-1	14	CASRAAGGGNEQFF
TRBV5-6	13	CASSPGTGSGYTF
TRBV20-1	20	CSAQGADGPGVSFVTDTQYF
TRBV11-1	14	CASSLKGGIHEQYF
TRBV6-2/TRBV6-3	15	CASSPSRRGGIEQYF
TRBV25-1	12	CASLSGIYEQYF
TRBV3-1	15	CASSARDTYKNIQYF
TRBV15	15	CATSPTTGGGYEQYF
TRBV6-5	16	CASSYVFRRGDTEAFF
TRBV9	13	CASSVEIDDEQYF
TRBV6-5	16	CASSSLEGAFQETQYF
TRBV4-3	15	CASSQDFGSTGELFF
TRBV20-1	13	CSVARDTYTEAFF
TRBV18	13	CASSRYQGNEQFF
TRBV10-3	17	CAISEWQGQGIAYEQYF
TRBV18	15	CASYPGAGLNTEAFF
TRBV5-6	15	CASSLRAGSPDTQYF
TRBV27	16	CASSLSGTGISYEQYF
TRBV12-3/TRBV12-4	16	CASSPVRDPYADTQYF
TRBV4-1	17	CASSPGQASRFLYGYTF
TRBV12-3/TRBV12-4	15	CASSFPGQGVETQYF
TRBV10-3	15	CAIWDRPVGGSPLHF